The 31 T cell receptor beta chains given below trace back to one sample, sequenced in a study of shared clonotypes between healthy human individuals. The table came from immunoSEQ multiplex PCR; TCRdb's copy has only in-frame clones and leaves some out. The sample includes over 400,000 clones, roughly 80% seen only once; the top ten take about 13%. The sample consisted of PBMCs. Receptors originate from a woman aged 40 to 50 in good health. Some clones in this sample may be carry-over from other donors' samples.

The chain combines TRBV18 with TRBJ1-5; D gene uncertain. This CDR3 is built from 14 residues. CDR1 is KGHSH, CDR2 LQKENI, per germline. The V end lost 1 base, the J end lost 2 bases, and 6 bases lay between the germline ends. CDR3 nucleotides: TGTGCCAGCTCACCACAGGGTGGCAATCAGCCCCAGCATTTT. This sequence encodes CASSPQGGNQPQHF.

This chain links TRBV5-1 with TRBJ1-3; D unresolved. The CDR3 sequence is 15 residues long. The germline V gene encodes CDR1 SGHRS and CDR2 YFSETQ. V dropped 3 bases and J dropped 7 bases, with 17 bases sitting between them. CDR3 sequence: CASSSSSDSGNTIYF. The DNA for the CDR3 is TGCGCCAGCAGCTCCAGTTCGGATTCCGGGAACACCATATATTTT. The full variable domain, rest sourced from reference TRBV5-1 and TRBJ1-3, is KAGVTQTPRYLIKTRGQQVTLSCSPISGHRSVSWYQQTPGQGLQFLFEYFSETQRNKGNFPGRFSGRQFSNSRSEMNVSTLELGDSALYLCASSSSSDSGNTIYFGEGSWLTVV.

V gene TRBV5-1 combines with J gene TRBJ2-7; 7 bases fit TRBD1. Germline V gives CDR1 SGHRS, CDR2 YFSETQ. This CDR3 has 15 amino acids. The V segment lost 4 bases and the J segment 3 bases; nucleotides outside the gene matches: 10. CDR3 nucleotides: TGCGCCAGCAGCAACCCCGGGACAGAACACTACGAGCAGTACTTC. This encodes CASSNPGTEHYEQYF.

This chain connects TRBV29-1 to TRBJ2-5; 9 bases fit TRBD1. The CDR3 is 14 residues long. Germline V lookup: CDR1 SQVTM, CDR2 ANQGSEA. The ends lost 3 bases at V and 5 bases at J; junction bases unmatched: 7. The DNA of the CDR3 is TGCAGCGTTGATATCACAGGGGGCGAGGAGACCCAGTACTTC. Protein product: CSVDITGGEETQYF.

The chain recombines TRBV5-8 with TRBJ1-1; 7 bases fit TRBD1. Unmatched junction bases numbered 4, after V lost 4 bases and J lost 4 bases. This CDR3 contains 13 residues. Germline V gene sequence: CDR1 SGHTS, CDR2 YDEGEE. CDR3 residues: CASSTTGSTEAFF. The CDR3 nucleotides read TGTGCCAGCAGCACGACAGGGTCCACTGAAGCTTTCTTT.

The genes are TRBV6-1 and TRBJ2-6; TRBD2 aligns across 7 bases. Trimming cost V 3 bases and J 0 bases; bases outside gene matches: 2. From germline, CDR1 is MNHNS and CDR2 SASEGT. The CDR3 contains 16 residues. This CDR3 is CASSDLAASGANVLTF. CDR3 in DNA: TGTGCCAGCAGTGATCTAGCGGCCTCTGGGGCCAACGTCCTGACTTTC.

This clone was counted only a few times. The chain couples TRBV5-6 to TRBJ2-3; tentative D call: TRBD1 (6 bases). CDR3 length: 15 amino acids. Trimming stripped 0 bases from V and 2 bases from J, with 10 bases between. CDR1 SGHDT and CDR2 YYEEEE come from the germline V gene. CDR3 DNA sequence: TGTGCCAGCAGCTTGGCCGGACAGCTCACAGATACGCAGTATTTT. As protein: CASSLAGQLTDTQYF.

The table lists this clone with a count of one. The chain combines TRBV7-2 with TRBJ2-3, with D possibly matching TRBD2 (5 bases). This CDR3 has 13 residues. The germline V gene encodes CDR1 SGHTA and CDR2 FQGNSA. Trimming removed 1 base at V and 4 bases at J, with 6 bases between. The CDR3 sequence is CASSLGTPDTQYF. The CDR3 nucleotides are TGTGCCAGCAGCTTAGGGACTCCAGATACGCAGTATTTT.

This sequence joins TRBV10-1 and TRBJ2-1; 8 bases are shared with TRBD2. This CDR3 has 14 amino acids. The germline gives CDR1 WNHNN, CDR2 SYGVQD (reference sequence). Trimming took 5 bases from V and 5 from J; bases not matched to a gene: 5. The CDR3 loop reads CASSKRERHNEQFF. Here the CDR3 DNA reads TGCGCCAGCAGTAAGCGGGAGCGCCACAATGAGCAGTTCTTC.

This chain connects TRBV2 to TRBJ2-7, with TRBD1 matching over 7 bases. The CDR3 totals 16 residues. Germline loops: CDR1 SNHLY, CDR2 FYNNEI. The V segment lost 3 bases and the J segment 1 base; nucleotides outside the gene matches: 9. The CDR3 loop reads CASSEAEDRASYEQYF. DNA for the CDR3: TGTGCCAGCAGTGAGGCCGAAGACAGGGCATCCTACGAGCAGTACTTC.

V usage is TRBV5-5 and J usage is TRBJ2-5; 10 bases line up with TRBD2. Germline loops: CDR1 SGHKS, CDR2 YYEKEE (reference sequence). V dropped 5 bases and J dropped 5; count of bases not matched to a gene: 6. The CDR3 has 14 residues. The CDR3 protein is CASSFLAGAETQYF. DNA of the CDR3: TGTGCCAGCAGTTTCCTAGCGGGAGCGGAGACCCAGTACTTC. Full variable domain (missing parts from reference TRBV5-5 and TRBJ2-5): DAGVTQSPTHLIKTRGQQVTLRCSPISGHKSVSWYQQVLGQGPQFIFQYYEKEERGRGNFPDRFSARQFPNYSSELNVNALLLGDSALYLCASSFLAGAETQYFGPGTRLLVL.

The chain couples TRBV6-5 to TRBJ2-7, with D possibly being TRBD1 or TRBD2 (6 bases each). The CDR3 is 15 amino acids. V shed 6 bases and J shed 2 bases, with 17 bases lying between them. CDR1 is MNHEY, CDR2 SVGAGI, per germline. The CDR3 DNA reads TGTGCCAGCAGCCCGGGGGCAGTCGGGGCCTACGAGCAGTACTTC. This encodes CASSPGAVGAYEQYF.

The chain links TRBV7-9 to TRBJ2-7, with a tentative D call TRBD1 (6 bases). Germline lookup yields CDR1 SEHNR and CDR2 FQNEAQ (reference sequence). This CDR3 region has 16 residues. Between the trimmed V and J ends, which lost 1 base and 3 bases, there was a span of 16 bases. The CDR3 DNA reads as TGTGCCAGCAGCTTAGTTGGTTGGGACACCTACTACGAGCAGTACTTC. Residues: CASSLVGWDTYYEQYF.

The J gene is TRBJ2-7, the V gene TRBV18, with 8 bases that match TRBD1. CDR1 and CDR2 (germline): KGHSH, LQKENI. Trimming cost V 3 bases and J 2 bases; bases outside gene matches: 6. The CDR3 sequence is 15 residues long. The CDR3 nucleotides are TGTGCCAGCTCACCTGGACAGGGCGGACCCTACGAGCAGTACTTC. Its translation: CASSPGQGGPYEQYF.

There are a few counts of this clone. The gene calls are TRBV6-5 and TRBJ2-7; 7 bases map to TRBD1. Germline CDR1 reads MNHEY; CDR2 reads SVGAGI. Trimming at V came to 8 bases and at J to 5 bases, leaving 12 bases not matched to a gene. This CDR3 is built from 14 residues. The CDR3 DNA reads as TGTGCCAGCGTACAGGGGATGGCTTCTGACGAGCAGTACTTC. This sequence encodes CASVQGMASDEQYF.

This clone came up once. A much larger clone differs by one base, so this may be a read error. The J gene is TRBJ2-2, the V gene TRBV19; TRBD1 or TRBD2 may be the D gene (5 bases each). The CDR3 loop spans 16 amino acids. Germline assignment: CDR1 LNHDA and CDR2 SQIVND (reference sequence). CDR3 DNA: TGTGCCACCCCCGGGGCGGGCCCCGGAAACACCTGGGAGCTGTTTTTT. It translates to CATPGAGPGNTWELFF.

As for this clone: A far larger clone is off by one base, so a read error is likely. The chain combines TRBV25-1 with TRBJ2-7; 8 bases agree with TRBD2. The germline V gene has CDR1 MGHDK and CDR2 SYGVNS. The CDR3 spans 16 residues. Here the CDR3 reads CASSDLTSGHRDERYF. The CDR3 coding sequence is TGTGCCAGCAGTGACCTCACTAGCGGCCATAGGGACGAGCGGTACTTC.

V is TRBV7-8 and J is TRBJ2-5; 8 bases match TRBD2. The CDR3 sequence is 14 residues long. Germline V lookup: CDR1 SGHVS, CDR2 FQNEAQ. J gave up 2 bases and V 5 bases, and 4 bases lay outside the gene matches. CDR3 sequence (DNA): TGTGCCAGCAGCCCAGGGACTAGTCAAGAGACCCAGTACTTC. Its protein is CASSPGTSQETQYF.

For this clone: It is likely a read error: a sequence one base away is far more abundant. This sequence joins TRBV7-6 and TRBJ1-3, with a tentative D call TRBD1 (5 bases). Germline CDR1 and CDR2: SGHVS and FNYEAQ. The CDR3 is 19 amino acids. As DNA, the CDR3 is TGTGCCAGCAGCTTAGACTTGGCCCCCGACAGAGTCTCTGGAAACATCATATATTTT. Protein sequence: CASSLDLAPDRVSGNIIYF.

This rearrangement joins TRBV11-3 to TRBJ2-3; D uncertain. V lost 2 bases and J lost 6, with 12 bases in between. The CDR3 sequence is 14 residues long. Germline V gene lookup returns CDR1 SGHNT and CDR2 YENEEA. This CDR3 is CASSLTSESDTQYF. In DNA, the CDR3 is TGTGCCAGCAGCTTAACTTCCGAAAGCGATACGCAGTATTTT.

The chain recombines TRBV4-1 with TRBJ2-1; D call uncertain. V was trimmed by 0 bases and J by 9 bases, leaving 12 bases between them. Germline lookup yields CDR1 MGHRA and CDR2 YSYEKL. This CDR3 region has 14 residues. CDR3 nucleotides: TGCGCCAGCAGCCAAGAGCAGGTCCAACGTGAGCAGTTCTTC. Translating gives CASSQEQVQREQFF.

The gene calls are TRBV28 and TRBJ2-1, with D unresolved. The CDR3 covers 12 residues. Germline CDR1 and CDR2: MDHEN and SYDVKM. V was shortened by 4 bases and J by 4 bases, with 5 bases between the two germline ends. The CDR3 nucleotides are TGTGCCAGCAGTTCCCTATACAATGAGCAGTTCTTC. Translation gives CASSSLYNEQFF.

To note about this clone: A read error likely explains this, since a far larger clone differs by one base. Additional DNA sequences in this sample encode the identical CDR3. The V call is TRBV5-1, the J call TRBJ2-6, with 8 bases matching TRBD1. V was clipped by 3 bases and J by 2 bases; unmatched bases: 10. CDR3 length: 18 amino acids. Per germline, CDR1 SGHRS and CDR2 YFSETQ. The CDR3 bases are TGCGCCAGCAGCTCTCCCGGGACAGGATCTCCTGGGGCCAACGTCCTGACTTTC. Protein product: CASSSPGTGSPGANVLTF.

The gene calls are TRBV29-1 and TRBJ1-1; D is uncertain. Germline loops: CDR1 SQVTM, CDR2 ANQGSEA. The CDR3 has 13 amino acids. V lost 0 bases to trimming and J lost 4 bases, with 9 bases between them. The CDR3 protein is CSVEESQLTEAFF. DNA for the CDR3: TGCAGCGTTGAAGAATCACAGCTCACTGAAGCTTTCTTT. The full variable domain, in which reference TRBV29-1 and TRBJ1-1 provide the parts outside the CDR3, is SAVISQKPSRDICQRGTSLTIQCQVDSQVTMMFWYRQQPGQSLTLIATANQGSEATYESGFVIDKFPISRPNLTFSTLTVSNMSPEDSSIYLCSVEESQLTEAFFGQGTRLTVV.

This chain uses TRBV29-1 with TRBJ2-7; 7 bases match TRBD2. Germline CDR1 SQVTM, CDR2 ANQGSEA. The junction had 4 bases not matched to a gene; V was cut back by 1 base and J by 1 base. CDR3 size: 14 residues. CDR3 sequence reads: CSVEVASGSYEQYF. The CDR3 bases are TGCAGCGTTGAAGTGGCTAGCGGATCCTACGAGCAGTACTTC.

The V and J genes are TRBV4-3 and TRBJ2-7; TRBD2 matches 9 bases. Trimming removed 2 bases from V and 6 bases from J; junction bases left unmatched: 8. In germline, CDR1 is LGHNA, CDR2 YSLEER. This CDR3 region has 15 residues. The CDR3 is CASSQSSGRASEQYF. The CDR3 bases are TGCGCCAGCAGCCAAAGTAGCGGGAGAGCCAGCGAGCAGTACTTC.

A note on this clone: One base separates it from a far larger clone, so it is likely a read error. The chain has TRBV28 and TRBJ2-7, with 7 positions matching TRBD2. Per germline, CDR1 MDHEN and CDR2 SYDVKM. Trimming took 2 bases from V and 3 from J; bases not matched to a gene: 13. CDR3 length equals 17 residues. The CDR3: CASSLILGGRTYYEQYF. CDR3 nucleotides: TGTGCCAGCAGTTTAATTCTAGGCGGGAGAACCTACTACGAGCAGTACTTC.

The chain has TRBV29-1 and TRBJ2-7; 10 nucleotides line up with TRBD2. Unmatched junction bases numbered 31, after V lost 3 bases and J lost 2 bases. Germline assignment: CDR1 SQVTM and CDR2 ANQGSEA. The CDR3 spans 23 residues. The CDR3, as DNA: TGCAGCGTTGACCGGACAGGGACTCGGATTAAGGGACTAGCGACAATAACAGCCTACGAGCAGTACTTC. Translation: CSVDRTGTRIKGLATITAYEQYF.

This chain uses TRBV21-1 with TRBJ1-2; TRBD1, the table's D call, was not compared with the DNA. TRBV21-1 is reported as a pseudogene. The CDR3 spans 15 residues. The CDR3 DNA is TGTGCCAGCAGCGCAGGACAGGCTCCTGAGGGGGGCTACACCTTC. It specifies CASSAGQAPEGGYTF.

This rearrangement joins TRBV9 to TRBJ2-7; D may be TRBD2 (6 bases). Germline V gene sequence: CDR1 SGDLS, CDR2 YYNGEE. The CDR3 consists of 15 residues. The V and J ends lost 1 base and 5 bases respectively, with 16 bases between them. Here the CDR3 reads CASSVTSITGNEQYF. For the CDR3, the DNA is TGTGCCAGCAGCGTAACTAGCATAACCGGGAACGAGCAGTACTTC.

This chain uses TRBV29-1 with TRBJ2-7; the match to TRBD1 covers 9 bases. V was pared by 4 bases and J by 5 bases, with 9 bases of the junction left unmatched. This CDR3 spans 14 amino acids. The germline gives CDR1 SQVTM, CDR2 ANQGSEA. CDR3 coding DNA: TGCAGCGTTGCACACGGGACAGGGAGGGACGAGCAGTACTTC. Translated: CSVAHGTGRDEQYF.